The entry below describes one T cell receptor (beta chain). Its specific antigen is unknown. Per-base qualities were not stored, and no clone one base away is much larger. The data were obtained in a study of T cell responses to AZD1222 COVID-19 vaccine (dated by TCRdb to the early 2020s). Study-wide context: TCR sequencing covered about 230 trial participants: 200 to 220 given two doses of AZD1222 and 26 given two doses of MenACWY control vaccine. Enrollment into the trials was organized by age into subgroups of 18-55, 56-69 and 70-plus years, and those subgroups contained about 150, 27 and 61 TCR-sequenced participants, respectively. General study outcomes and caveats: Because no day 14 peak-response samples were available, repertoires were characterized only after the peak T cell response. The 56-69-year group was small, and its depth increase did not reach significance, likely because of low power. Participants were mostly white British and included more females than males, and it was suggested by the authors that clonal diversity may have been underestimated. Conclusions about previously exposed vaccinees are limited because only a handful of AZD1222 recipients were SARS-CoV-2 seropositive at baseline. Vaccine-associated CD4 TCRs spanned the whole spike protein, with dominant responses in regions 160-218 and 743-854. Nearly half of unique spike-specific TCRs reportedly recognized epitopes outside regions mutated in the B.1.351 and B.1.1.7 variants. After two AZD1222 doses, both the breadth and the depth of spike-specific TCRs were significantly higher than at day 0 and than in MenACWY recipients.

The CDR3 regions of human TCRbeta chains were subjected to immunosequencing. In the source study's methods: Repertoire TCRs were checked for matches against a reference library of SARS-CoV-2-specific TCRs that had been generated using the MIRA antigen-specificity platform. Breadth meant the fraction of unique TCRs that were SARS-CoV-2-associated, whereas depth meant the fraction of total T cells that were SARS-CoV-2-associated. Each spike-specific TCR was assigned to its reactive spike region and to a CD4 or CD8 class using the MIRA data. Log10-transformed breadth and depth values were compared by one-way ANOVA with Sidak's multiple comparisons tests. TCRdb provides this immuneACCESS table in a form limited to in-frame rearrangements. Some clones are lacking; in checked studies, under half of them reflect an unresolved V gene, and why the rest are absent is not known. V and J calls and clone size are copied from that table; D and trimming were computed from the DNA. The sample table contains over 15,000 clones; only one count was recorded for about 80% of them. Over 12% of the sample comes from the top ten.

The time point label, read with the paper, signifies: about 28 days (+/-7) after the second vaccine dose. AZD1222 recipients given second doses at about 4 weeks or at about 12 weeks were pooled, since spike-specific TCR depth and breadth were not found to differ between the two schedules. The vaccinee samples were drawn from two UK trials, COV001 and COV002, one of which was a single-blind randomized controlled phase 2/3 trial testing AZD1222 (ChAdOx1 nCoV-19) in healthy adults. For TCRbeta chain sequencing, PBMC samples from trial participants were taken at day 0 and at day 28 after the second dose. The CDR3 holds 16 amino acids from the cysteine to the phenylalanine. The only DNA kept is the CDR3, 48 bases in frame from the first base. The germline V gene supplies CDR1 SGHDT and CDR2 YYEEEE. V sheds 4 bases and J sheds 0 bases, leaving 14 bases between their ends.

Here the chain combines TRBV5-6 and TRBJ1-3; the D gene cannot be resolved reliably. The clonotype was recovered from an adult who received the AZD1222 COVID-19 vaccine. Sequencing was performed on peripheral blood, taken 28 days after the second AZD1222 dose. At the DNA level, the sequence is TGTGCCAGCAGCCCGAGTCCGGGGTCCTCTGGAAACACCATATATTTT. Its protein reads: CASSPSPGSSGNTIYF.